This TCR beta chain was retrieved from a study of post-analysis software for immune sequencing data. Looking at the study overall: Patients with relapsing-remitting, secondary progressive and progressive-relapsing multiple sclerosis courses were all represented. Findings and limits, study-wide: Five or six TRBV segments were significantly more frequent in patients than in controls. TRBV5-6, TRBV5-1 and TRBV20-1 were among these segments. Normalized Chao1 diversity in multiple sclerosis patients fell significantly below that of controls.

For this clonotype: The antigen is unknown.

Presence of unique molecular identifiers characterized the TCR beta cDNA libraries. Input amounts of roughly 0.85 to 10 million T cells were used. These gave around 500,000 cDNA molecules, so each molecule approximated one T cell. MiXCR, applied by TCRdb to the PCR reads, yields one record per CDR3 protein. Of roughly 670,000 distinct CDR3 sequences in the sample, approximately 59% were seen once. The CDR3 loop spans 15 amino acids. Germline V gene sequence: CDR1 SGHTA, CDR2 FQGNSA. The V call is TRBV7-2, the J call TRBJ2-5, with a weak D call TRBD2 (5 bases). The J call may be in error: the DNA end matches TRBJ2-7 better. The sequenced sample consisted of blood. The source of this sequence is a girl aged 2 to 9 with multiple sclerosis. CDR3: CASSLGWEPAYEQYF. The CDR3, as DNA: TGTGCCAGCAGCTTAGGGTGGGAGCCGGCCTACGAGCAGTACTTC.